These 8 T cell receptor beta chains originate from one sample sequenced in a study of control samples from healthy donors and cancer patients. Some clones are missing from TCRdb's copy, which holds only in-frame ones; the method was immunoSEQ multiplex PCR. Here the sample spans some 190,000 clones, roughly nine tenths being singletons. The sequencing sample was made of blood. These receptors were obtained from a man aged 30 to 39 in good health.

CDR3 amino acids: CASSLEGSPGEKLFF. In DNA form, the CDR3 reads TGTGCCAGCAGCTTAGAGGGCAGCCCCGGTGAAAAACTGTTTTTT. The J gene is TRBJ1-4, the V gene TRBV7-3; D unresolved. The CDR3 spans 15 residues. V lost 2 bases to trimming and J lost 7 bases, with 14 bases between them. Looked up from germline, CDR1 is SGHTA and CDR2 is FQGTGA.

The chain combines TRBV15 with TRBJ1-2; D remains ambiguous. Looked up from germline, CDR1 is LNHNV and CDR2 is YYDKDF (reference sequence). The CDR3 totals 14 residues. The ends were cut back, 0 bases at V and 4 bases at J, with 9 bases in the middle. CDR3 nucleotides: TGTGCCACCAGCAGAGATCTCCAGTCCTATGGCTACACCTTC. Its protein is CATSRDLQSYGYTF.

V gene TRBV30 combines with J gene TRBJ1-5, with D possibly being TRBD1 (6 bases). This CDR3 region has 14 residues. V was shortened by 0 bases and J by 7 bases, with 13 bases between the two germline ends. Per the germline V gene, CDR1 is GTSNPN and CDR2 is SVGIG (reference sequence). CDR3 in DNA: TGTGCCTGGAGTGTAGGGCAGGGGACCCAGCCCCAGCATTTT. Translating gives CAWSVGQGTQPQHF.

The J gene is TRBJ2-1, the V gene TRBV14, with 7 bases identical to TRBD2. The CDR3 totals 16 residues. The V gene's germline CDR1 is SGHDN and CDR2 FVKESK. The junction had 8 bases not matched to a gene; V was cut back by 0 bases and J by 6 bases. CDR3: CASSQDGSSGRNEQFF. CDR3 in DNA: TGTGCCAGCAGCCAAGATGGGTCTAGCGGCCGCAATGAGCAGTTCTTC. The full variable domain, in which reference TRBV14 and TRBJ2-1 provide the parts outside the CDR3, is EAGVTQFPSHSVIEKGQTVTLRCDPISGHDNLYWYRRVMGKEIKFLLHFVKESKQDESGMPNNRFLAERTGGTYSTLKVQPAELEDSGVYFCASSQDGSSGRNEQFFGPGTRLTVL.

The CDR3: CASSYSSNRVNTEAFF. CDR3 in DNA: TGTGCCAGCAGTTACTCGAGTAACAGGGTGAACACTGAAGCTTTCTTT. This rearrangement joins TRBV6-5 to TRBJ1-1, with D possibly matching TRBD1 (6 bases). V was pared by 0 bases and J by 0 bases, with 11 bases between. The germline V gene encodes CDR1 MNHEY and CDR2 SVGAGI. The CDR3 extends over 16 amino acids.

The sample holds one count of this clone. The CDR3 loop reads CASSLRGGPDTQYF. The DNA for the CDR3 is TGTGCCAGCAGCTTGCGGGGGGGCCCAGATACGCAGTATTTT. The V call is TRBV5-4, the J call TRBJ2-3; 8 positions match TRBD2. This CDR3 is 14 amino acids long. After removal of 1 base from V and 4 bases from J, the junction contained 2 bases not matched to a gene. Germline V CDR1 and CDR2: SGHNT, YYREEE (reference sequence).

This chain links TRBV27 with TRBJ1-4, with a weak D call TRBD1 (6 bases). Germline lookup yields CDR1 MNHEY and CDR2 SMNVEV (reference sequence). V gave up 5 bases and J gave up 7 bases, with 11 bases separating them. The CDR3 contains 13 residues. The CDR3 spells CASSPRGSEKLFF. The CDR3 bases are TGTGCCAGCAGTCCCAGGGGCAGTGAAAAACTGTTTTTT. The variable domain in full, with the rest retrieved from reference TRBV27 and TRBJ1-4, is EAQVTQNPRYLITVTGKKLTVTCSQNMNHEYMSWYRQDPGLGLRQIYYSMNVEVTDKGDVPEGYKVSRKEKRNFPLILESPSPNQTSLYFCASSPRGSEKLFFGSGTQLSVL.

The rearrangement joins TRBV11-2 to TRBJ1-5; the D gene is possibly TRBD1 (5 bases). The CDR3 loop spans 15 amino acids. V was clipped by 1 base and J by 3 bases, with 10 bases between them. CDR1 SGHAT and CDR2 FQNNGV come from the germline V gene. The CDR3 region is CASSLGGFFNQPQHF. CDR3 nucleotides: TGTGCCAGCAGCTTAGGGGGGTTCTTCAATCAGCCCCAGCATTTT.